This record concerns one TCR beta chain sequence. This sample stems from a study of T cells in narcolepsy. At the level of the study: Healthy controls were enrolled alongside patients with narcolepsy type 1 or type 2.

Clones were read by immunoSEQ multiplex PCR, and TCRdb kept only the in-frame ones, dropping some. The repertoire holds about 40,000 clones, approximately 88% seen once, with under 1.5% in the top ten. V trimming: 6 bases; J trimming: 5 bases; junction bases outside the gene matches: 4. The CDR3 totals 14 residues. CDR1 and CDR2 from the germline V gene are LGHNT and FRNRAP. Sequencing was carried out using CD45RA- memory CD4+ T cells from PBMCs. The sequence came from a human donor with narcolepsy. The rearrangement uses TRBV12-5 and TRBJ2-2, with TRBD1 identical over 9 bases. The CDR3 nucleotides read TGTGCTAGTGGGCAACAGGGGGCAACCGGGGAGCTGTTTTTT. Its translation is CASGQQGATGELFF.